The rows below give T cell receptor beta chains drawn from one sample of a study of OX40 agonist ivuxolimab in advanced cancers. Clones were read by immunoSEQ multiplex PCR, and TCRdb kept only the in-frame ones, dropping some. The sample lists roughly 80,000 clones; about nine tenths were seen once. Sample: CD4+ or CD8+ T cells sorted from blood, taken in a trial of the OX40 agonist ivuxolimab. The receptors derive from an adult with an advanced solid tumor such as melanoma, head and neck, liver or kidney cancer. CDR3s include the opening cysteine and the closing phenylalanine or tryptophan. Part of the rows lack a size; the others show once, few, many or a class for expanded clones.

CDR3 protein: CASRPPGEAAFF
clone size: -
J gene: TRBJ1-1
V gene: TRBV11-1

CDR3 protein: CASSLTRTGHEQYF
clone size: -
J gene: TRBJ2-7
V gene: TRBV11-3

CDR3 protein: CASSYFYGYTF
clone size: -
J gene: TRBJ1-2
V gene: TRBV6-6

CDR3 protein: CASSNPGQGAGANVLTF
clone size: -
J gene: TRBJ2-6
V gene: TRBV19

CDR3 protein: CASSPSRGELFF
clone size: -
J gene: TRBJ2-2
V gene: TRBV5-1

CDR3 protein: CAIGAKTGNSPLHF
clone size: -
J gene: TRBJ1-6
V gene: TRBV10-3

CDR3 protein: CASSVGPHGGIATNEKLFF
clone size: -
J gene: TRBJ1-4
V gene: TRBV9

CDR3 protein: CASSRDSMNTEAFF
clone size: -
J gene: TRBJ1-1
V gene: TRBV6-1

CDR3 protein: CASSLELAETQYF
clone size: -
J gene: TRBJ2-5
V gene: TRBV5-1

CDR3 protein: CASSDSSNTEAFF
clone size: few
J gene: TRBJ1-1
V gene: TRBV18

CDR3 protein: CASSVGTGGHYEQYF
clone size: -
J gene: TRBJ2-7
V gene: TRBV9

CDR3 protein: CASSQERGGRTEAFF
clone size: -
J gene: TRBJ1-1
V gene: TRBV4-1

CDR3 protein: CAWSVREGGAIYSDNLRNTIYF
clone size: -
J gene: TRBJ1-3
V gene: TRBV30

CDR3 protein: CASSQGGTESQPQHF
clone size: -
J gene: TRBJ1-5
V gene: TRBV14

CDR3 protein: CASSVVDSSTYGYTF
clone size: -
J gene: TRBJ1-2
V gene: TRBV5-1

CDR3 protein: CASSPSGRGGLRETQYF
clone size: -
J gene: TRBJ2-5
V gene: TRBV5-1

CDR3 protein: CAIQLAGIEFSPLHF
clone size: -
J gene: TRBJ1-6
V gene: TRBV28

CDR3 protein: CASSLAWTSGRVTDTQYF
clone size: -
J gene: TRBJ2-3
V gene: TRBV5-1

CDR3 protein: CASIDSGANVLTF
clone size: -
J gene: TRBJ2-6
V gene: TRBV27

CDR3 protein: CASSFRDSRGEQYF
clone size: -
J gene: TRBJ2-7
V gene: TRBV18

CDR3 protein: CASSSRMAGEQFF
clone size: -
J gene: TRBJ2-1
V gene: TRBV6-5

CDR3 protein: CASSRGYNEQFF
clone size: -
J gene: TRBJ2-1
V gene: TRBV14

CDR3 protein: CASSLPRSGANVLTF
clone size: few
J gene: TRBJ2-6
V gene: TRBV5-5

CDR3 protein: CASSPPQGTGEVQYF
clone size: once
J gene: TRBJ2-7
V gene: TRBV18

CDR3 protein: CASSLEGGGFYGYTF
clone size: -
J gene: TRBJ1-2
V gene: TRBV7-3

CDR3 protein: CASSLERASSGANVLTF
clone size: -
J gene: TRBJ2-6
V gene: TRBV5-1

CDR3 protein: CASSVLGNQPQHF
clone size: once
J gene: TRBJ1-5
V gene: TRBV2

CDR3 protein: CASSSKGAYEQYF
clone size: -
J gene: TRBJ2-7
V gene: TRBV9

CDR3 protein: CASSLVVGAGHEQYF
clone size: -
J gene: TRBJ2-7
V gene: TRBV7-2

CDR3 protein: CSASLGQTQYF
clone size: -
J gene: TRBJ2-5
V gene: TRBV20-1

CDR3 protein: CASSRRTGHYTF
clone size: -
J gene: TRBJ1-2
V gene: TRBV28

CDR3 protein: CASSFWLAGAYEQYF
clone size: -
J gene: TRBJ2-7
V gene: TRBV19

CDR3 protein: CASSLANRSSGNTIYF
clone size: -
J gene: TRBJ1-3
V gene: TRBV7-9

CDR3 protein: CASSLGRDQLTKNIQYF
clone size: -
J gene: TRBJ2-4
V gene: TRBV5-1

CDR3 protein: CASSPNGGGNNEQFF
clone size: few
J gene: TRBJ2-1
V gene: TRBV5-5

CDR3 protein: CASSIGYQETQYF
clone size: -
J gene: TRBJ2-5
V gene: TRBV19

CDR3 protein: CASSLAGDWYEQYF
clone size: -
J gene: TRBJ2-7
V gene: TRBV5-6

CDR3 protein: CASSLGEYQPQHF
clone size: -
J gene: TRBJ1-5
V gene: TRBV11-1

CDR3 protein: CASSAPGQLNTEAFF
clone size: -
J gene: TRBJ1-1
V gene: TRBV11-3

CDR3 protein: CASSFAGDYGYTF
clone size: -
J gene: TRBJ1-2
V gene: TRBV7-9

CDR3 protein: CASSLDRPGSTGELFF
clone size: -
J gene: TRBJ2-2
V gene: TRBV11-1

CDR3 protein: CASSPRGPGELFF
clone size: -
J gene: TRBJ2-2
V gene: TRBV5-1

CDR3 protein: CRPQTGYGYTF
clone size: -
J gene: TRBJ1-2
V gene: TRBV20-1

CDR3 protein: CARDRAPTPYNEQFF
clone size: -
J gene: TRBJ2-1
V gene: TRBV30

CDR3 protein: CACGGVYEQYF
clone size: -
J gene: TRBJ2-7
V gene: TRBV30

CDR3 protein: CASSLETGVGNQPQHF
clone size: -
J gene: TRBJ1-5
V gene: TRBV11-2

CDR3 protein: CASSFGPADTQYF
clone size: -
J gene: TRBJ2-3
V gene: TRBV5-1

CDR3 protein: CAWSDGTSNTDTQYF
clone size: -
J gene: TRBJ2-3
V gene: TRBV30

CDR3 protein: CASSPHMGTYEQYF
clone size: -
J gene: TRBJ2-7
V gene: TRBV9

CDR3 protein: CASSFDSLPNTEAFF
clone size: once
J gene: TRBJ1-1
V gene: TRBV28

CDR3 protein: CASSFGSDINTGELFF
clone size: -
J gene: TRBJ2-2
V gene: TRBV5-5

CDR3 protein: CASSGNRLNYGYTF
clone size: -
J gene: TRBJ1-2
V gene: TRBV5-1

CDR3 protein: CASSLYGVYEQYF
clone size: -
J gene: TRBJ2-7
V gene: TRBV5-1

CDR3 protein: CASSIPGGPNTEAFF
clone size: -
J gene: TRBJ1-1
V gene: TRBV19

CDR3 protein: CASDSGQGLYEQYF
clone size: -
J gene: TRBJ2-7
V gene: TRBV5-6

CDR3 protein: CASSMSQPNQPQHF
clone size: few
J gene: TRBJ1-5
V gene: TRBV19